Below, 21 T cell receptor beta chains from the same sample are listed, as sequenced in a study of sequential checkpoint blockade in melanoma. Treatment noted: randomized to nivolumab then ipilimumab (arm A) or the reverse (arm B). Libraries were prepared by immunoSEQ multiplex PCR; TCRdb keeps only in-frame clonotypes and omits some of them. The sample lists just over 9,000 clones; approximately 71% were seen once. Sample: CD8+ T cells sorted from blood (inferred from file names), taken from a patient given nivolumab and ipilimumab in sequence. The source is a human donor with melanoma.

The chain carries TRBV4-1 and TRBJ2-1; TRBD2 matches at 10 bases. The CDR3 has 16 residues. The germline gives CDR1 MGHRA, CDR2 YSYEKL. V shed 4 bases, J shed 4 bases, and the junction held 7 bases outside the gene matches. Here the CDR3 reads CASSLTLAGGYNEQFF. Written as DNA, the CDR3 is TGCGCCAGCAGCCTTACGTTAGCGGGGGGTTACAATGAGCAGTTCTTC.

This sequence joins TRBV6-5 and TRBJ2-4; D might be TRBD2 (5 bases). Germline CDR1 and CDR2: MNHEY and SVGAGI. Trimming cost V 6 bases and J 6 bases, with 15 bases left between them. The CDR3 consists of 14 residues. CDR3 sequence (DNA): TGTGCCAGCAGCCCCACTAGTCCAGGAAACATTCAGTACTTC. Amino acid sequence: CASSPTSPGNIQYF.

The chain combines TRBV7-9 with TRBJ2-1; 10 bases are shared with TRBD1. Losses at the gene ends were 6 bases for V and 6 bases for J; bases not matched to a gene: 2. Germline CDR1 and CDR2: SEHNR and FQNEAQ (reference sequence). The CDR3 is made up of 13 amino acids. The CDR3 protein is CASRGQGINEQFF. The DNA for the CDR3 is TGTGCCAGCAGGGGACAGGGGATCAATGAGCAGTTCTTC. Combining the CDR3 with reference TRBV7-9 and TRBJ2-1 gives the whole variable domain DTGVSQNPRHKITKRGQNVTFRCDPISEHNRLYWYRQTLGQGPEFLTYFQNEAQLEKSRLLSDRFSAERPKGSFSTLEIQRTEQGDSAMYLCASRGQGINEQFFGPGTRLTVL.

The chain employs TRBV25-1 and TRBJ1-4, with 7 bases identical to TRBD1. From germline, CDR1 is MGHDK and CDR2 SYGVNS. V dropped 3 bases and J dropped 11; count of bases not matched to a gene: 6. The CDR3 has 13 amino acids. This CDR3 is CASSDPTGLKLFF. The CDR3, as DNA: TGTGCCAGCAGTGACCCGACAGGGCTTAAACTGTTTTTT.

The V call is TRBV7-9, the J call TRBJ1-3; D might be TRBD1 (5 bases). This CDR3 is 13 amino acids long. V lost 1 base and J lost 9, with 10 bases in between. Germline-derived CDR1 and CDR2 are SEHNR and FQNEAQ (reference sequence). CDR3 sequence (DNA): TGTGCCAGCAGCTTAGGGGGCCTCGGCACCATATATTTT. Encoded protein: CASSLGGLGTIYF.

The V call is TRBV11-1, the J call TRBJ2-7; 7 nucleotides agree with TRBD1. Germline V CDR1 and CDR2: SGHAT, FQDESV (reference sequence). This CDR3 is 14 amino acids long. Trimming removed 1 base from V and 5 bases from J; junction bases left unmatched: 5. The CDR3 bases are TGTGCCAGCAGCTTAGAAGAGACAGGGAACGAGCAGTACTTC. Its translation is CASSLEETGNEQYF.

In its sample, this clone is medium-sized. The chain employs TRBV7-9 and TRBJ2-5; D is undetermined. Germline V gene data show CDR1 as SEHNR and CDR2 as FQNEAQ (reference sequence). The CDR3 extends over 14 amino acids. Trimming stripped 2 bases from V and 1 base from J, with 8 bases between. CDR3 protein: CASSLSSSQETQYF. The CDR3 DNA reads as TGTGCCAGCAGCTTAAGTTCCAGCCAAGAGACCCAGTACTTC.

This rearrangement joins TRBV7-2 to TRBJ2-5; a weak D match, TRBD2 (6 bases). Trimming pared 2 bases from V and 6 bases from J, leaving 16 bases between. The CDR3 contains 15 residues. From germline, CDR1 is SGHTA and CDR2 FQGNSA. This chain's CDR3 is CASSLRDRAGKTQYF. Written as DNA, the CDR3 is TGTGCCAGCAGCTTAAGGGATCGGGCGGGAAAGACCCAGTACTTC. Based on the CDR3 plus reference TRBV7-2 and TRBJ2-5, the full variable domain is GAGVSQSPSNKVTEKGKDVELRCDPISGHTALYWYRQSLGQGLEFLIYFQGNSAPDKSGLPSDRFSAERTGGSVSTLTIQRTQQEDSAVYLCASSLRDRAGKTQYFGPGTRLLVL.

This clone has a single count. This chain's CDR3 is CASSPTSGGLFNEQFF. The CDR3 DNA reads TGCGCCAGCAGCCCCACTAGCGGGGGTTTATTCAATGAGCAGTTCTTC. The chain uses TRBV4-1 and TRBJ2-1; TRBD2 agrees at 11 bases. The CDR3 has 16 amino acids. The germline V gene has CDR1 MGHRA and CDR2 YSYEKL. With V trimmed by 4 bases and J by 6 bases, 8 bases remained unmatched.

The chain joins TRBV19 to TRBJ2-1, with 9 bases identical to TRBD2. The V segment lost 6 bases and the J segment 4 bases; nucleotides outside the gene matches: 1. The CDR3 is made up of 13 amino acids. CDR1 is LNHDA, CDR2 SQIVND, per germline (reference sequence). CDR3 sequence (DNA): TGTGCCAGTAGACTAGCGGGTTACAATGAGCAGTTCTTC. Translating it yields CASRLAGYNEQFF.

This chain connects TRBV6-5 to TRBJ1-2; perhaps TRBD1 as D (6 bases). This CDR3 has 14 residues. Trimming left V 0 bases short and J 2 bases short, with 7 bases between. Germline values: CDR1 MNHEY, CDR2 SVGAGI. Here the CDR3 DNA reads TGTGCCAGCAGTTACTCGGGGGCGAACTATGGCTACACCTTC. This encodes CASSYSGANYGYTF.

J is TRBJ2-3 and V is TRBV4-2, with a tentative D call TRBD2 (6 bases). This CDR3 region has 16 residues. With 1 base removed from V and 3 bases from J, the gap between germline ends came to 14 bases. Germline values: CDR1 LGHNA, CDR2 YNFKEQ. As DNA, the CDR3 is TGTGCCAGCAGCCAAGGGTTGACTAGAAGGACAGATACGCAGTATTTT. It translates to CASSQGLTRRTDTQYF.

V usage is TRBV11-2 and J usage is TRBJ2-7; D unresolved. Germline CDR1 and CDR2: SGHAT and FQNNGV. Trimming took 1 base from V and 3 from J, leaving 10 bases between them. This CDR3 region has 14 residues. CDR3 DNA sequence: TGTGCCAGCAGCTTAGTTGTCAGGTTCTACGAGCAGTACTTC. It yields the protein CASSLVVRFYEQYF.

This clone was counted between two and nine times. This chain joins TRBV6-1 and TRBJ2-5; 10 positions match TRBD2. The CDR3 has 16 amino acids. J was trimmed by 4 bases and V by 1 base; bases with no gene match: 6. Germline loops: CDR1 MNHNS, CDR2 SASEGT. The CDR3 bases are TGTGCCAGCAGTGAAGGGGTAGCGGGAGGACCAGAGACCCAGTACTTC. Its translation: CASSEGVAGGPETQYF.

The V call is TRBV13, the J call TRBJ2-1; the D gene is possibly TRBD2 (6 bases). Germline-derived CDR1 and CDR2 are PRHDT and FYEKMQ (reference sequence). V was clipped by 4 bases and J by 10 bases, with 20 bases between them. The CDR3 sequence is 15 residues long. CDR3 bases: TGTGCCAGCAGCTCTCAGGAGAGTAGCGGTAAGGAGCAGTTCTTC. Its translation is CASSSQESSGKEQFF. Full variable domain (rest looked up from reference TRBV13 and TRBJ2-1): AAGVIQSPRHLIKEKRETATLKCYPIPRHDTVYWYQQGPGQDPQFLISFYEKMQSDKGSIPDRFSAQQFSDYHSELNMSSLELGDSALYFCASSSQESSGKEQFFGPGTRLTVL.

The genes are TRBV11-2 and TRBJ1-3, with TRBD1 as a possible D gene (6 bases). CDR1 is SGHAT and CDR2 is FQNNGV in the germline V gene. Trimming took 5 bases from V and 4 from J, leaving 12 bases between them. This CDR3 is built from 14 residues. CDR3 coding DNA: TGTGCCAGCAGCGTACAGGGTAGCGGAAACACCATATATTTT. Amino acid sequence: CASSVQGSGNTIYF.

The chain uses TRBV30 and TRBJ2-1; TRBD2 aligns across 8 bases. V lost 4 bases and J lost 0; bases outside the gene matches: 2. This CDR3 has 14 amino acids. Germline CDR1 reads GTSNPN; CDR2 reads SVGIG (reference sequence). The CDR3 DNA reads as TGTGCCTGGACCGGGACTAGCTCCTACAATGAGCAGTTCTTC. Encoded protein: CAWTGTSSYNEQFF.

This clone was counted a single time. The rearrangement uses TRBV6-4 and TRBJ2-5; 12 bases agree with TRBD2. V shed 5 bases and J 6 bases; nucleotides not matched to a gene: 10. This CDR3 has 16 amino acids. Germline V gene data show CDR1 as MRHNA and CDR2 as SNTAGT. The CDR3 sequence: CASSLRTSGNMKTQYF. The CDR3 DNA reads TGTGCCAGCAGTTTAAGGACTAGCGGGAATATGAAGACCCAGTACTTC.

The gene calls are TRBV25-1 and TRBJ2-7, with TRBD2 as a possible D gene (5 bases). Germline V gene sequence: CDR1 MGHDK, CDR2 SYGVNS. The V and J ends lost 3 bases and 0 bases respectively, with 9 bases between them. The CDR3 runs 14 residues. CDR3 bases: TGTGCCAGCAGTGACCCGGCGGGCTCCTACGAGCAGTACTTC. It codes for CASSDPAGSYEQYF.

Sample share makes this clone medium-sized (0.01 to 0.1%). The gene calls are TRBV7-2 and TRBJ1-1; D gene uncertain. V gave up 3 bases and J gave up 1 base, with 9 bases separating them. Germline CDR1 and CDR2: SGHTA and FQGNSA. CDR3 length: 14 amino acids. The CDR3 here is CASSLSEGNTEAFF. CDR3 nucleotides: TGTGCCAGCAGCTTGTCCGAGGGGAACACTGAAGCTTTCTTT.

This chain uses TRBV11-1 with TRBJ1-6; TRBD1 might be the D (5 bases). CDR3 length equals 14 residues. V lost 2 bases and J lost 5, with 7 bases in between. Germline V gene lookup returns CDR1 SGHAT and CDR2 FQDESV (reference sequence). CDR3 in DNA: TGTGCCAGCAGCTTACGGGGGAATAATTCACCCCTCCACTTT. Amino acids: CASSLRGNNSPLHF.